This T cell receptor beta chain was sequenced during a study of blood T cell repertoires in COVID-19. Study-level information: Sample material is recorded as cDNA or gDNA derived from T cells, B-cell-depleted T cells, or PBMCs.

The CDR3 consists of 13 residues. V shed 3 bases and J 2 bases; nucleotides not matched to a gene: 0. Per the germline V gene, CDR1 is SGDLS and CDR2 is YYNGEE. The authors' processing: Amplified reference gene primers provided the basis for estimating nucleated cell counts. Clones were sequenced by immunoSEQ multiplex PCR, and TCRdb holds only the in-frame ones, with some missing. D and trimming were read from the DNA, whereas the V and J calls and clone size are those reported in that table. Of around 480,000 clones in the sample, approximately 90% were seen once. This sequence originates from a woman between 50 and 59 years old with COVID-19, enrolled during active disease. The sequencing sample was made of peripheral blood. The rearrangement uses TRBV9 and TRBJ2-7; 9 positions match TRBD2. Written as DNA, the CDR3 is TGTGCCAGCAGCGCTAGCGGGACCTACGAGCAGTACTTC. Its protein product is CASSASGTYEQYF.